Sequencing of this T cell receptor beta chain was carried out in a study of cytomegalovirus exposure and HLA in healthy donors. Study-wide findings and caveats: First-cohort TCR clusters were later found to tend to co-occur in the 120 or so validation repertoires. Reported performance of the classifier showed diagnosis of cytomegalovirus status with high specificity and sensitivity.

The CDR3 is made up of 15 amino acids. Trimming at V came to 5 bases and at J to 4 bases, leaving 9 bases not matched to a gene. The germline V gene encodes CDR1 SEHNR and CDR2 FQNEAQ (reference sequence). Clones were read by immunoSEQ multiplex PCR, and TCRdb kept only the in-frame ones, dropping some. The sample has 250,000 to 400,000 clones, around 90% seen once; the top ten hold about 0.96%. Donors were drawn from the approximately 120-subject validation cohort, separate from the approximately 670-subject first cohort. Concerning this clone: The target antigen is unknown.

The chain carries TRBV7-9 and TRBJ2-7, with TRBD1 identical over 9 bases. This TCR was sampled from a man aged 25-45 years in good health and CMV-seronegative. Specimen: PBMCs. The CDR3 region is CASSPARDRAYEQYF. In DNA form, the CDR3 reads TGTGCCAGCAGCCCTGCGAGGGACAGGGCGTACGAGCAGTACTTC.